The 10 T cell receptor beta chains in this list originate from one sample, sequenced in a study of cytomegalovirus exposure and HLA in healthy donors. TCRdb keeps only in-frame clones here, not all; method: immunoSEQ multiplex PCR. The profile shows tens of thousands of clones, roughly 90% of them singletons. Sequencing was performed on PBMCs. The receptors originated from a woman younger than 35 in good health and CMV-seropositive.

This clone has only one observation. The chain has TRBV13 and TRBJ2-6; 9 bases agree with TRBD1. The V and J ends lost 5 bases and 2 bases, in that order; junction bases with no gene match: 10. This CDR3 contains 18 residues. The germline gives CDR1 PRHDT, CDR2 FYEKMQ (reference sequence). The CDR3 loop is CASSAARDRVAGANVLTF. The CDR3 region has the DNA TGTGCCAGCAGCGCAGCGAGGGACAGGGTTGCTGGGGCCAACGTCCTGACTTTC.

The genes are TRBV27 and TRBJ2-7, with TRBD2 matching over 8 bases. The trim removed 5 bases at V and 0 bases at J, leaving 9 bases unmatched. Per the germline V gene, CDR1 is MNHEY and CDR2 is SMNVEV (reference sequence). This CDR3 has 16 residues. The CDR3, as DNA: TGTGCCAGCAGTCGGGATAGCGGGACCTACTCCTACGAGCAGTACTTC. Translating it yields CASSRDSGTYSYEQYF.

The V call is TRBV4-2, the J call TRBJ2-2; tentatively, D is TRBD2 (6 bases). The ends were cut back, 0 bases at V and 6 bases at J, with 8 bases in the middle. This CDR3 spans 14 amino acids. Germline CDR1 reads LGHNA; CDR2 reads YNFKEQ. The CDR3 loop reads CASSQDWGAGELFF. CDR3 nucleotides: TGTGCCAGCAGCCAAGATTGGGGGGCCGGGGAGCTGTTTTTT.

The CDR3 nucleotides read TGTGCCAGCAGTGAAAAGGTATTAGCGGGAAATCAAGAGACCCAGTACTTC. It yields the protein CASSEKVLAGNQETQYF. V gene TRBV2 combines with J gene TRBJ2-5; 8 bases agree with TRBD2. The CDR3 contains 17 residues. J lost 2 bases, V lost 2 bases, and 10 bases had no gene match. Per germline, CDR1 SNHLY and CDR2 FYNNEI.

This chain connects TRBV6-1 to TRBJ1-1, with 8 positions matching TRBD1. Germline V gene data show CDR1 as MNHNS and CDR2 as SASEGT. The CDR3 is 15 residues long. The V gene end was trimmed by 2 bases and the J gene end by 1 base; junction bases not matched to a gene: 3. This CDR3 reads CASSEHGQGNTEAFF. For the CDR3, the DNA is TGTGCCAGCAGTGAACACGGACAGGGGAACACTGAAGCTTTCTTT.

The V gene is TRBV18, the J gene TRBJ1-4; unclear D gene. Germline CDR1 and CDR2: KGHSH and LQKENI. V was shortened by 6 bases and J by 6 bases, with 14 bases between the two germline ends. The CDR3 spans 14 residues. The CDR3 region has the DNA TGTGCCAGCTCTCCTGGGAGGACTTATGAAAAACTGTTTTTT. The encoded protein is CASSPGRTYEKLFF.

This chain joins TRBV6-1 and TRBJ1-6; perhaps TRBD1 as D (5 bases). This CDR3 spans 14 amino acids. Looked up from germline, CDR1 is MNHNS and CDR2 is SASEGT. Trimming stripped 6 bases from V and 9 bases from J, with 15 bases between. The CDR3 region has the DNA TGTGCCAGCAGAAAGGGGCAGGGAGGTTCACCCCTCCACTTT. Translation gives CASRKGQGGSPLHF.

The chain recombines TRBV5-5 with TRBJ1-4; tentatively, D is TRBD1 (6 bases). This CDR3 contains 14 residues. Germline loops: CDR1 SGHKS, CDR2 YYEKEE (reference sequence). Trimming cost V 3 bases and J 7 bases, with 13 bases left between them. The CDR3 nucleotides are TGTGCCAGCAGCTCGGACAGCCGGTTTGAAAAACTGTTTTTT. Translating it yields CASSSDSRFEKLFF.

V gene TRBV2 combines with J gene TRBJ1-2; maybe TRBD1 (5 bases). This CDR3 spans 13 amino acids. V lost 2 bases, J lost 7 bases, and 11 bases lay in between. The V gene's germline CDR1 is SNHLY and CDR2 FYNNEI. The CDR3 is CASSEQGRGGYTF. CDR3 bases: TGTGCCAGCAGTGAACAGGGAAGGGGTGGCTACACCTTC.

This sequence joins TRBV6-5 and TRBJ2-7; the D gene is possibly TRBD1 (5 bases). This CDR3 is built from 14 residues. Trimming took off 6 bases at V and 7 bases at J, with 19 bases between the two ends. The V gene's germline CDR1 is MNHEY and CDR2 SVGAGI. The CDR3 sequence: CASSYDRAYLEQYF. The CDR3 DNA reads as TGTGCCAGCAGCTACGACAGAGCCTACTTGGAGCAGTACTTC.